The rows below give T cell receptor beta chains drawn from one sample of a study of cytomegalovirus exposure and HLA in healthy donors. TCRdb keeps only in-frame clones here, not all; method: immunoSEQ multiplex PCR. This sample has about 97,000 clones; approximately 89% occur once, and the top ten carry about 3.7%. Specimen: PBMCs. The receptors stem from a man aged 25-40 years in good health and CMV-seronegative. Each CDR3 is given with its conserved first and last residue. Fields, in order: clone size, D gene, V gene, J gene, CDR3 DNA, CDR3 protein. The D gene is left open where the match is weak. A row's size may be missing; if present it is once, few, many or a size class.

clone_size: -
d_call: -
v_call: TRBV15
j_call: TRBJ2-2
cdr3_nt: TGTGCCACCAGCAGAGATTTTCTTCGACTACAGGGTTCATTCACCGGGGAGCTGTTTTTT
cdr3_aa: CATSRDFLRLQGSFTGELFF

clone_size: -
d_call: -
v_call: TRBV15
j_call: TRBJ2-1
cdr3_nt: TGTGCCACCAGCAGAGGGGGTAGCGGCAGGACCGAGCAGTTCTTC
cdr3_aa: CATSRGGSGRTEQFF

clone_size: -
d_call: TRBD1
v_call: TRBV4-2
j_call: TRBJ2-7
cdr3_nt: TGTGCCAGCAGCCAAGAAGCAGGGGGTCAAATTATCCTTGACGAGCAGTACTTC
cdr3_aa: CASSQEAGGQIILDEQYF

clone_size: -
d_call: TRBD1
v_call: TRBV14
j_call: TRBJ2-1
cdr3_nt: TGTGCCAGCAGCGACAGGGGGTTGTTTTCCTACAATGAGCAGTTCTTC
cdr3_aa: CASSDRGLFSYNEQFF

clone_size: -
d_call: -
v_call: TRBV9
j_call: TRBJ1-1
cdr3_nt: TGTGCCAGCAGCGTAGCCGCGGGCAGCGAAGAAGCTTTCTTT
cdr3_aa: CASSVAAGSEEAFF

clone_size: -
d_call: -
v_call: TRBV5-6
j_call: TRBJ2-5
cdr3_nt: TGTGCCAGCAGCTTGTCGAGCGGATGGGAACAAGAGACCCAGTACTTC
cdr3_aa: CASSLSSGWEQETQYF

clone_size: -
d_call: TRBD2
v_call: TRBV15
j_call: TRBJ2-1
cdr3_nt: TGTGCCACCAGCTTTGGACTAGCGGGGGACAATGAGCAGTTCTTC
cdr3_aa: CATSFGLAGDNEQFF

clone_size: -
d_call: TRBD1
v_call: TRBV6-5
j_call: TRBJ2-2
cdr3_nt: TGTGCCAGCGAGAAAACAGGGGGTCCCGGGGAGCTGTTTTTT
cdr3_aa: CASEKTGGPGELFF

clone_size: -
d_call: -
v_call: TRBV7-8
j_call: TRBJ1-3
cdr3_nt: TGTGCCAGCAGCTTAGGCGACTCTGGAAACACCATATATTTT
cdr3_aa: CASSLGDSGNTIYF

clone_size: -
d_call: -
v_call: TRBV5-1
j_call: TRBJ1-1
cdr3_nt: TGCGCCAGCAGCTTGGATACTAACACTGAAGCTTTCTTT
cdr3_aa: CASSLDTNTEAFF

clone_size: -
d_call: TRBD2
v_call: TRBV4-3
j_call: TRBJ2-1
cdr3_nt: TGCGCCAGCAGCCAAGCCCCTAGCGGCCTTTCCTACAATGAGCAGTTCTTC
cdr3_aa: CASSQAPSGLSYNEQFF

clone_size: -
d_call: -
v_call: TRBV27
j_call: TRBJ1-5
cdr3_nt: -
cdr3_aa: CASSSSDSLFSNQPQHF

clone_size: few
d_call: TRBD1
v_call: TRBV9
j_call: TRBJ2-7
cdr3_nt: TGTGCCAGCAGCCCGACCGGGACAGAAACCTACGAGCAGTACTTC
cdr3_aa: CASSPTGTETYEQYF

clone_size: -
d_call: -
v_call: TRBV4-1
j_call: TRBJ1-1
cdr3_nt: TGCGCCAGCAGCCAAGCAGGGAACACTGAAGCTTTCTTT
cdr3_aa: CASSQAGNTEAFF

clone_size: -
d_call: TRBD1
v_call: TRBV29-1
j_call: TRBJ2-4
cdr3_nt: TGCAGCGTTGAAAAAGGGACAGCAAAAAACATTCAGTACTTC
cdr3_aa: CSVEKGTAKNIQYF

clone_size: -
d_call: -
v_call: TRBV30
j_call: TRBJ1-1
cdr3_nt: TGTGCCGGAAGGGGACCGGGACACAAGAACACTGAAGCTTTCTTT
cdr3_aa: CAGRGPGHKNTEAFF

clone_size: few
d_call: -
v_call: TRBV20-1
j_call: TRBJ2-3
cdr3_nt: TGCAGTGCGTACACAGATACGCAGTATTTT
cdr3_aa: CSAYTDTQYF

clone_size: once
d_call: TRBD2
v_call: TRBV11-3
j_call: TRBJ2-5
cdr3_nt: TGTGCCAGCAGCCCCGGACTAGAGCCCGAAGAGACCCAGTACTTC
cdr3_aa: CASSPGLEPEETQYF

clone_size: -
d_call: TRBD2
v_call: TRBV5-1
j_call: TRBJ2-3
cdr3_nt: TGCGCCAGCAGCAGCGGGGGGGCAGATACGCAGTATTTT
cdr3_aa: CASSSGGADTQYF

clone_size: -
d_call: -
v_call: TRBV7-9
j_call: TRBJ1-5
cdr3_nt: TGTTCCAGCAGCTATGTAAATCAGCCCCAGCATTTT
cdr3_aa: CSSSYVNQPQHF

clone_size: -
d_call: -
v_call: TRBV7-9
j_call: TRBJ2-3
cdr3_nt: TGTGCCAGCAGCCCGCAGGGGTTTGGCACAGATACGCAGTATTTT
cdr3_aa: CASSPQGFGTDTQYF

clone_size: -
d_call: TRBD1
v_call: TRBV5-1
j_call: TRBJ1-6
cdr3_nt: TGCGCCAGCAGCTGGGGGACAGGGCCTAATTCACCCCTCCACTTT
cdr3_aa: CASSWGTGPNSPLHF

clone_size: -
d_call: -
v_call: TRBV19
j_call: TRBJ2-7
cdr3_nt: TGTGCCAGTAGCCCCGGGGGACCCTACGAGCAGTACTTC
cdr3_aa: CASSPGGPYEQYF

clone_size: -
d_call: TRBD1
v_call: TRBV6-4
j_call: TRBJ1-1
cdr3_nt: TGTGCCAGCAGCCGCGGGACAGGGGCCACTGAAGCTTTCTTT
cdr3_aa: CASSRGTGATEAFF

clone_size: -
d_call: -
v_call: TRBV28
j_call: TRBJ1-1
cdr3_nt: TGTGCCAGCACCCCGGGAGGATGGAACACTGAAGCTTTCTTT
cdr3_aa: CASTPGGWNTEAFF

clone_size: -
d_call: TRBD2
v_call: TRBV7-8
j_call: TRBJ2-1
cdr3_nt: TGTGCCAGCAGCTTAGCGGTAGCTAGCGGGGCCCCTGGCAATGAGCAGTTCTTC
cdr3_aa: CASSLAVASGAPGNEQFF

clone_size: -
d_call: TRBD1
v_call: TRBV29-1
j_call: TRBJ2-1
cdr3_nt: TGCAGCGAGTACACAGGGGGCCCCTACAATGAGCAGTTCTTC
cdr3_aa: CSEYTGGPYNEQFF

clone_size: -
d_call: -
v_call: TRBV30
j_call: TRBJ1-5
cdr3_nt: TGTGCCTGGCGTGACAGTTCCTTTCAGCCCCAGCATTTT
cdr3_aa: CAWRDSSFQPQHF

clone_size: -
d_call: -
v_call: TRBV6-5
j_call: TRBJ2-1
cdr3_nt: TGTGCCAGCAGTTACGGGGCGGGGGCTTCGAATGAGCAGTTCTTC
cdr3_aa: CASSYGAGASNEQFF

clone_size: -
d_call: TRBD2
v_call: TRBV7-7
j_call: TRBJ2-1
cdr3_nt: TGTGCTAGCAGCCGAGAGCGGGGGTCCAACAATGAGCAGTTCTTC
cdr3_aa: CASSRERGSNNEQFF

clone_size: -
d_call: -
v_call: TRBV4-1
j_call: TRBJ1-4
cdr3_nt: TGCGCCAGCAGCCAAGAGGGTGCAGTATCCCGAGGTCAAAAACTGTTTTTT
cdr3_aa: CASSQEGAVSRGQKLFF

clone_size: once
d_call: TRBD2
v_call: TRBV4-1
j_call: TRBJ2-2
cdr3_nt: TGCGCCAGCAGCCAAGTCGGGGGGGCCGGGGAGCTGTTTTTT
cdr3_aa: CASSQVGGAGELFF

clone_size: -
d_call: TRBD2
v_call: TRBV5-1
j_call: TRBJ2-7
cdr3_nt: TGCGCCAGCAGCTTAAGCGGGAGCCACGAGCAGTACTTC
cdr3_aa: CASSLSGSHEQYF

clone_size: -
d_call: TRBD1
v_call: TRBV18
j_call: TRBJ2-5
cdr3_nt: TGTGCCAGCTCGCAGGGACAGGGGGAGACCCAGTACTTC
cdr3_aa: CASSQGQGETQYF

clone_size: -
d_call: TRBD2
v_call: TRBV10-3
j_call: TRBJ2-7
cdr3_nt: TGTGCCATCAGTGGGGCTAACTCTAGCGGAAAAAACTACGAGCAGTACTTC
cdr3_aa: CAISGANSSGKNYEQYF

clone_size: -
d_call: TRBD2
v_call: TRBV7-3
j_call: TRBJ2-3
cdr3_nt: TGTGCCAGCAGTCCGAAAGGCGGGGGGTCTAGCACAGATACGCAGTATTTT
cdr3_aa: CASSPKGGGSSTDTQYF

clone_size: -
d_call: -
v_call: TRBV6-1
j_call: TRBJ2-3
cdr3_nt: TGTGCCAGCATCCTACTCATCGGTGAAGATACGCAGTATTTT
cdr3_aa: CASILLIGEDTQYF

clone_size: -
d_call: TRBD1
v_call: TRBV27
j_call: TRBJ2-7
cdr3_nt: TGTGCCAGCACCCCGATCGGTCGGACAGGGGCTCTCGAGCAGTACTTC
cdr3_aa: CASTPIGRTGALEQYF

clone_size: -
d_call: TRBD2
v_call: TRBV25-1
j_call: TRBJ2-5
cdr3_nt: TGTGCCAGCAGTCAACCGGGACTAGCGGAAGAGACCCAGTACTTC
cdr3_aa: CASSQPGLAEETQYF

clone_size: -
d_call: TRBD2
v_call: TRBV6-4
j_call: TRBJ2-3
cdr3_nt: TGTGCCAGCAGTGACTCTAGCGGGGGGTCCACAGATACGCAGTATTTT
cdr3_aa: CASSDSSGGSTDTQYF

clone_size: -
d_call: TRBD1
v_call: TRBV5-8
j_call: TRBJ2-7
cdr3_nt: TGTGCCAGCAGCACCCGGGACAGGGGGCTTGACGAGCAGTACTTC
cdr3_aa: CASSTRDRGLDEQYF

clone_size: -
d_call: -
v_call: TRBV19
j_call: TRBJ1-2
cdr3_nt: TGTGCCAGTAGTACGGGCAGGACATCCCCTTATGGCTACACCTTC
cdr3_aa: CASSTGRTSPYGYTF

clone_size: -
d_call: -
v_call: TRBV27
j_call: TRBJ2-5
cdr3_nt: TGTGCCAGCAGTTCCTCATTTGGGGAGTACCAAGAGACCCAGTACTTC
cdr3_aa: CASSSSFGEYQETQYF

clone_size: once
d_call: -
v_call: TRBV18
j_call: TRBJ2-7
cdr3_nt: TGTGCCAGCTCACGACCCAGGACAAAGGAAGGCTACGAGCAGTACTTC
cdr3_aa: CASSRPRTKEGYEQYF

clone_size: -
d_call: -
v_call: TRBV30
j_call: TRBJ2-7
cdr3_nt: TGTGCCTGGAGTGGAGGCAGGAGGGAGAACGAGCAGTACTTC
cdr3_aa: CAWSGGRRENEQYF

clone_size: -
d_call: -
v_call: TRBV6-5
j_call: TRBJ1-2
cdr3_nt: TGTGCCAGCGGTGGTTACTACTATGGCTACACCTTC
cdr3_aa: CASGGYYYGYTF